This T cell receptor (beta chain) was recorded in a study of control samples from healthy donors and cancer patients. Data came from immunoSEQ multiplex PCR; TCRdb stores just in-frame clones and leaves some out. This sample has about 110,000 clones, with about 89% found just once. This CDR3 is 14 amino acids long. Trimming took 5 bases from V and 2 from J; bases not matched to a gene: 2. CDR1 and CDR2 from the germline V gene are SGHTA and FQGNSA. The J gene is TRBJ2-5, the V gene TRBV7-2; 10 bases are a match to TRBD2. The sequence derives from a woman aged 50 to 65 in good health. The sequencing input was blood. The CDR3 region is CASSVSGRQETQYF. The CDR3 bases are TGTGCCAGCAGCGTTAGCGGGAGGCAAGAGACCCAGTACTTC.